This T cell receptor beta chain was sequenced for a study of blood T cells in healthy people across ages. The CDR3 is 15 residues long. In germline, CDR1 is LGHDT, CDR2 YNNKEL (reference sequence). To note about this clonotype: At one end the junction does not follow the germline gene, possibly because of a read error.

It was with a sample-barcoded 5' primer and a J-beta primer mix that a second PCR of roughly 7 to 12 cycles was run. Each CDR3 protein is one row after TCRdb ran MiXCR on the 5' RACE reads. The table has approximately 900,000 distinct CDR3 sequences, around 29% seen once; the top ten hold roughly 10%. These data also featured in a second study, about T cells of mothers and their children.

The chain couples TRBV3-1 to TRBJ1-4; TRBD1 matches at 9 bases. Sequenced material: blood. The TCR was taken from a woman in her thirties or forties in good health. As DNA, the CDR3 is TGTGCCAGCAGCCCGGGACAGGGCGCCAATGAAAGACTGTTTTTT. It specifies CASSPGQGANERLFF.